This entry is about one T cell receptor beta chain. Its antigen is as yet unknown. Method: immunoSEQ multiplex PCR; TCRdb's copy keeps in-frame clones and lacks some. The table records under 200,000 clones, around 92% of them present only once. This sample was taken from a study of T cell responses to AZD1222 COVID-19 vaccine. V dropped 6 bases and J dropped 9 bases, with 12 bases sitting between them. This CDR3 spans 12 amino acids. Germline CDR1 reads LGHDT; CDR2 reads YNNKEL (reference sequence). Study results and limitations: The CD4 TCRs associated with vaccination extended across spike and predominated at 160-218 and 743-854. After the peak T cell response, and only then, were repertoires sampled. The number of AZD1222 recipients seropositive at baseline was only five or six.

The receptor comes from an adult in good health. This specimen was peripheral blood, taken on day 0 of AZD1222 vaccination. The gene calls are TRBV3-1 (or the pseudogene TRBV3-2) and TRBJ2-1; no clear D gene. CDR3 sequence (DNA): TGTGCCAGCAGTCTCGGCGCCACTGAGCAGTTCTTC. This gives the protein CASSLGATEQFF.